This is a list of T cell receptor beta chains from one sample in a study of tumor and adjacent non-tumor tissue in lung cancer. MiXCR, applied by TCRdb to the multiplex PCR reads, yields one record per CDR3 protein. The sample consists of 100,000 or so distinct CDR3 sequences, about 60% of them appearing once. The sample was distant non-tumor lung tissue. Source of these receptors: a man aged 30 to 45 with non-small cell lung cancer. Both conserved end residues are part of each CDR3. Fields, in order: J gene, V gene, clone size, D gene, CDR3 DNA, CDR3 protein. A D gene is named only where the DNA matches it firmly. Part of the rows lack a size; the others show once, few, many or a class for expanded clones.

>TRBJ2-3|TRBV29-1|few|.
TGCAGCGTTGAGGTGATTCCTAGCACAGATACGCAGTATTTT
CSVEVIPSTDTQYF
>TRBJ1-2|TRBV29-1|.|.
TGCAGCTCTTCGGACAGTCGGATGTATGGCTACACTTTC
CSSSDSRMYGYTF
>TRBJ2-3|TRBV5-1|.|TRBD1
TGCGTCAGCAGCAAAGGACAGGGGGGGGATACGCAGTATTTT
CVSSKGQGGDTQYF
>TRBJ2-3|TRBV20-1|.|TRBD2
TGCGGTTCGGTAGGCGGACTAGTTCTAGATACGCGGTATTTT
CGSVGGLVLDTRYF
>TRBJ2-1|TRBV11-2|.|.
TGTGCCAGCAGCTTATGGCAGGGCCTGGGGTACAATGAGCAGTTCTTC
CASSLWQGLGYNEQFF
>TRBJ2-3|TRBV12-3/TRBV12-4|many|.
TGTGCCAGCAGTTTCGCAGGGTCGGCAGATACGCAGTATTTT
CASSFAGSADTQYF
>TRBJ2-1|TRBV7-2|once|.
TGTGCCAGCAGCTTAGTCGCTAGAAATGAGCAGTTCTTC
CASSLVARNEQFF
>TRBJ1-6|TRBV20-1|.|.
TGCAGTGCTACAGGGGTTTTGAATTCACCCTTCCACTTT
CSATGVLNSPFHF
>TRBJ2-1|TRBV6-5|.|.
TGTGCCGGCAGTTACGGGACAACGGTGAGGAATGAGCAGTTCTTC
CAGSYGTTVRNEQFF
>TRBJ2-4|TRBV28|.|.
TGTGCCAGCAGTGAAGGGGCCAAAAACATTCAGTACTTC
CASSEGAKNIQYF
>TRBJ1-1|TRBV29-1|.|.
TGCAGCGTGTGGACACTGAAGAATACTGAAGCTCTCTTT
CSVWTLKNTEALF
>TRBJ1-6|TRBV11-2|once|.
TGTGCCAGCAGGCGTCCCGGTCCGACAGGTTCACCCCTCCACTTT
CASRRPGPTGSPLHF
>TRBJ2-7|TRBV11-2|.|.
TGTGCCAGTATCTCAACCGACAGTTCCCCCGCCTACGAGCAGTACTTC
CASISTDSSPAYEQYF
>TRBJ2-1|TRBV12-3/TRBV12-4|many|.
TGTGCCAGCAGTGGAAGAGGTGGTGACTTCCGCTCCTACAATGAGCAGTTCTTC
CASSGRGGDFRSYNEQFF
>TRBJ1-5|TRBV30|.|.
TGTGCCTGGACCCAGGATAGCAATCAGCCCCAGCATTTT
CAWTQDSNQPQHF
>TRBJ1-3|TRBV12-3/TRBV12-4|many|.
TGTGCCAGCAGCAAAACAGCCAACTCTGGAAACACCATATATTTT
CASSKTANSGNTIYF
>TRBJ2-3|TRBV12-3/TRBV12-4|.|TRBD1
TGTGCCAGCAATCAACAACAAGGACAGGGGTTCACAGATACGCAGTATTTT
CASNQQQGQGFTDTQYF
>TRBJ1-4|TRBV7-2|.|.
TGTGCCAGCAGCTTAGGGATTAGGACTAATGAAAAACTGTTTTTT
CASSLGIRTNEKLFF
>TRBJ2-2|TRBV20-1|.|.
TGCAGTGGGGCAGACATTACCGGGGAGCTGTTTTTT
CSGADITGELFF
>TRBJ2-7|TRBV11-2|few|TRBD2
TGTGCCAACAGTGGAATAGCGGGGTACGAGCAGTACTTT
CANSGIAGYEQYF
>TRBJ1-5|TRBV6-6|.|TRBD1
TGTGCCAGCAGGACACGAACCGGGACAGTTTTCCTTCAGCCCCCGTATTTT
CASRTRTGTVFLQPPYF
>TRBJ1-1|TRBV29-1|once|.
TGCAGCGTTGAAAGGACAGAGGGCAGGACTGAAGCTTTCTTT
CSVERTEGRTEAFF
>TRBJ2-7|TRBV10-2|.|TRBD2
TGCGCTAGCCAAACTACTAGCGGGATCTACGAGCAGTACTTC
CASQTTSGIYEQYF
>TRBJ2-3|TRBV6-1|.|TRBD2
TGTGCCAGCAGTGAACTAGCGGGGACCACAGATACGGGGTATTTT
CASSELAGTTDTGYF
>TRBJ2-1|TRBV12-3/TRBV12-4|.|.
TGTGCCAGCGGTTGGGGGCTTTCCTACAATGAGCAGTTCTTC
CASGWGLSYNEQFF
>TRBJ2-3|TRBV12-3/TRBV12-4|many|.
TGTGCCAGCAGTTTAAGGGATACGCAGTATTTT
CASSLRDTQYF
>TRBJ2-3|TRBV4-1|many|.
TGCGCCAGCAGCCAAGTATATGGAGATACGCAGTATTTT
CASSQVYGDTQYF
>TRBJ2-5|TRBV12-3/TRBV12-4|.|TRBD2
TGTGTCAGCGGTCCCGGTCTAGCGGGAGTTGTTAGAGAGACCCAGTACTTC
CVSGPGLAGVVRETQYF
>TRBJ1-1|TRBV20-1|.|.
TGCAGTGCTTACCCGGGTGGAGCTGAAGCTTTCTTT
CSAYPGGAEAFF
>TRBJ1-2|TRBV11-2|.|.
TGTGCCAGCAGCTCAACGGGACGTGCTGGCTACACCTTC
CASSSTGRAGYTF
>TRBJ2-7|TRBV7-9|.|TRBD2
TGTCCCAGCGGGCGGGAGTCCTACGAGCAATACTTC
CPSGRESYEQYF
>TRBJ2-6|TRBV6-1|.|.
TGTGCCAGCAGTACAGGAGGATCTGGGGCCAACGTCCTGCCTTTC
CASSTGGSGANVLPF
>TRBJ1-1|TRBV5-1|.|.
TGCGCCAGCAGTTTAGAGGGGAGGGTCACTGAAGCTTTCTTT
CASSLEGRVTEAFF
>TRBJ2-7|TRBV29-1|.|.
TGCAGCGTTGTCATGGGCGACTACGAGCAGTACTTC
CSVVMGDYEQYF
>TRBJ1-1|TRBV7-3|.|.
TGTGCCAGCAGCTTATCATTGAACACTGAAGCTTTCTTT
CASSLSLNTEAFF
>TRBJ2-3|TRBV29-1|many|TRBD1
TGCAGCGTCGAACCGACAGGGGGGAGCGCAGATACGCAGTATTTT
CSVEPTGGSADTQYF
>TRBJ2-1|TRBV20-1|.|.
TGCAGTGCTAGATGGACTTCAAATGAGCAGTTCTTC
CSARWTSNEQFF
>TRBJ2-3|TRBV9|.|TRBD2
TGTGTCAGCAGCGTAGTCTCGGCTAGCGGGGGGCTCAGCACAGATACGCAGTATTTT
CVSSVVSASGGLSTDTQYF
>TRBJ2-7|TRBV11-2|.|.
TGTGCCAGCAGTTTGGGAGGCGCCGGGTTCTACGAGCGGTACTTC
CASSLGGAGFYERYF
>TRBJ1-6|TRBV20-1|many|.
TGCAGTGCTAGAGGTGGGGGACCCAATTCACCCCTCCACTTT
CSARGGGPNSPLHF
>TRBJ2-1|TRBV12-3/TRBV12-4|many|TRBD2
TGTGCCACAGGGACTAGCGGGAACAATGAGCAGTTCTTC
CATGTSGNNEQFF
>TRBJ1-4|TRBV6-5|.|TRBD1
TGTGCCAGTACCGACAGGGGGGGTACTGAAAAACTGTCTTTT
CASTDRGGTEKLSF
>TRBJ2-7|TRBV6-1|once|.
TGTGCCAGCAGTGCTGGCGCAGGGTGGTACGAGCAGTATTTC
CASSAGAGWYEQYF
>TRBJ1-2|TRBV29-1|.|.
TGCATCGTTGATATGGCAGGGGCAACCCTGAGAGGCTACACCTTC
CIVDMAGATLRGYTF
>TRBJ2-7|TRBV20-1|once|.
TGCAGTGCTAGACATGAGTGCGAGCAGTACTTC
CSARHECEQYF
>TRBJ2-2|TRBV24-1|many|.
TGTGCCACCAGTGACCCAGGGACGGAGAACACCGGGGAGCTGTTTTTT
CATSDPGTENTGELFF
>TRBJ1-5|TRBV6-5|.|.
TGTGCCAACAGCAGGGAGAGGAAGGATCAGCCCCAGCATTTT
CANSRERKDQPQHF
>TRBJ2-2|TRBV12-3/TRBV12-4|few|TRBD2
TGTGCCAGCAAACGGGAGGCCTTTGGGAAGCTGTCTTTT
CASKREAFGKLSF
>TRBJ2-3|TRBV11-2|.|.
TGTGCCAGCAGTTTCCCGGGAAGCTTTAGCACAGATACGCAGTATTTT
CASSFPGSFSTDTQYF
>TRBJ1-1|TRBV29-1|.|.
TGTAGCGTTGAAGAGTCCGGGGGGAACACTGACGCTTTCTTT
CSVEESGGNTDAFF
>TRBJ2-5|TRBV5-1|.|.
TGCGCCAGCAGCTTGTGGGGGTCGGGTCAAGAGAACCAGTACTTC
CASSLWGSGQENQYF
>TRBJ1-4|TRBV4-3|once|.
TGCGTCAGCAGCGCTACACCCGGGTGGAGCGAAAAACAGTTTTTT
CVSSATPGWSEKQFF